Presented here are 3 T cell receptor beta chains from one specimen sequenced in a study of OX40 agonist ivuxolimab in advanced cancers. Libraries were prepared by immunoSEQ multiplex PCR; TCRdb keeps only in-frame clonotypes and omits some of them. The repertoire has roughly 40,000 clones, roughly nine tenths of them found once; the top ten carry around 16%. The material was CD4+ or CD8+ T cells sorted from blood, obtained in a trial of the OX40 agonist ivuxolimab. These receptors were taken from an adult with an advanced solid tumor such as melanoma, head and neck, liver or kidney cancer.

This clone has just one count. The chain couples TRBV10-3 to TRBJ2-1; 7 bases align to TRBD2. This CDR3 region has 15 residues. The germline V gene has CDR1 ENHRY and CDR2 SYGVKD. The trim removed 4 bases at V and 7 bases at J, leaving 10 bases unmatched. The CDR3 spells CAISGQLAGGNEQFF. Here the CDR3 DNA reads TGTGCCATCAGTGGGCAATTGGCCGGGGGGAATGAGCAGTTCTTC.

In this sample, this clone turned up once. The chain joins TRBV5-5 to TRBJ2-1; D is possibly TRBD2 (6 bases). V was trimmed by 2 bases and J by 8 bases, leaving 11 bases between them. Germline loops: CDR1 SGHKS, CDR2 YYEKEE (reference sequence). The CDR3 has 13 amino acids. The CDR3 DNA sequence: TGTGCCAGCAGCTTATCATGGGACTATGAGCAGTTCTTC. Encoded protein: CASSLSWDYEQFF.

This chain joins TRBV9 and TRBJ2-2; D may be TRBD1 (6 bases). CDR1 is SGDLS and CDR2 is YYNGEE in the germline V gene. The V and J ends lost 4 bases and 0 bases respectively, with 13 bases between them. This CDR3 spans 16 amino acids. The CDR3 loop is CASSYSGTPNTGELFF. DNA for the CDR3: TGTGCCAGCAGCTATTCCGGGACACCGAACACCGGGGAGCTGTTTTTT.